The 6 T cell receptor beta chains below all came from one sample that was sequenced in a study of cytomegalovirus exposure and HLA in healthy donors (dated by TCRdb to 2017 to 2019). Libraries were built with the immunoSEQ multiplex PCR assay. The multiplex PCR relied on a mix of 60 forward primers for TCR Vbeta segments and 13 reverse primers for TCR Jbeta segments. TCRdb holds this immuneACCESS table with in-frame rearrangements only. Some clones are missing; in checked studies, unresolved V genes explain under half, and the rest has no known cause. The sample yields roughly 80,000 clones; approximately 84% were counted once. The ten largest clones capture roughly 2.4% of the sample. The sequenced material came from PBMCs. The receptor source for this set is a woman between 45 and 60 years old in good health and CMV-seronegative.

V gene TRBV7-8 combines with J gene TRBJ2-5; weak D call: TRBD2 (6 bases). Germline V gene sequence: CDR1 SGHVS, CDR2 FQNEAQ. V lost 1 base, J lost 3 bases, and 15 bases lay in between. The CDR3 extends over 16 amino acids. The CDR3 region has the DNA TGTGCCAGCAGCTTAGGGGATTCAGGAGGGAAAGAGACCCAGTACTTC. Its translation is CASSLGDSGGKETQYF.

This clone was counted ten times or more. The chain couples TRBV4-1 to TRBJ1-1, with D perhaps matching TRBD1 (5 bases). CDR1 is MGHRA and CDR2 is YSYEKL in the germline V gene. V was pared by 0 bases and J by 4 bases, with 12 bases between. The CDR3 has 15 amino acids. The CDR3 bases are TGCGCCAGCAGCCAAGAGAAACAGGTTTCCACTGAAGCTTTCTTT. Amino acid sequence: CASSQEKQVSTEAFF.

The chain joins TRBV29-1 to TRBJ2-5, with TRBD2 identical over 7 bases. CDR3 length: 18 amino acids. J was trimmed by 0 bases and V by 2 bases; bases with no gene match: 15. From germline, CDR1 is SQVTM and CDR2 ANQGSEA. The CDR3 DNA is TGCAGCGTTGAACTCGCGGGAGTCCCCTCAACGTACCAAGAGACCCAGTACTTC. It encodes CSVELAGVPSTYQETQYF.

The chain carries TRBV28 and TRBJ2-2; no firm D call. Between the trimmed V and J ends, which lost 2 bases and 5 bases, there was a span of 3 bases. The CDR3 runs to 12 residues. CDR1 and CDR2 (germline): MDHEN, SYDVKM. The DNA for the CDR3 is TGTGCCAGCAGTTTAGAGACCGGGGAGCTGTTTTTT. Translated, it gives CASSLETGELFF.

This clone was detected a few times. This chain uses TRBV7-8 with TRBJ1-3, with TRBD1 matching over 11 bases. J gave up 4 bases and V 2 bases, and 7 bases lay outside the gene matches. The length of the CDR3 is 17 residues. The germline gives CDR1 SGHVS, CDR2 FQNEAQ. The CDR3 nucleotides are TGTGCCAGCAGCTTATCTCCCGGGACAGGGGGAGGAAACACCATATATTTT. Amino acid sequence: CASSLSPGTGGGNTIYF.

The rearrangement links TRBV6-5 to TRBJ1-1; D is possibly TRBD1 (5 bases). With 6 bases removed from V and 1 base from J, the gap between germline ends came to 12 bases. This CDR3 region has 14 residues. Germline values: CDR1 MNHEY, CDR2 SVGAGI. The CDR3 region has the DNA TGTGCCAGCAGCCAAACTACAGGGAACACTGAAGCTTTCTTT. Protein: CASSQTTGNTEAFF.